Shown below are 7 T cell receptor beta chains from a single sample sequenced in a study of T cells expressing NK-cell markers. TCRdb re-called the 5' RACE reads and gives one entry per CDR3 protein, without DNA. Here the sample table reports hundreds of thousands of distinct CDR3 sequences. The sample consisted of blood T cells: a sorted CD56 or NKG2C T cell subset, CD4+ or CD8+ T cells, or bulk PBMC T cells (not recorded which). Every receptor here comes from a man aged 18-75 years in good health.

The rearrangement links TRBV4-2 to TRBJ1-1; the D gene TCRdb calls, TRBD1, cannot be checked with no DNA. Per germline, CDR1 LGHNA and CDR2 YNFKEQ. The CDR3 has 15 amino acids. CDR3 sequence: CASSQQLQGAAEAFF.

CDR3 residues: CASRFGQLGRTDTQYF. The V call is TRBV6-1, the J call TRBJ2-3; TCRdb proposes TRBD1, but this gene call is untestable without DNA. The CDR3 extends over 16 amino acids. The germline CDR1 and CDR2 sequences are MNHNS and SASEGT.

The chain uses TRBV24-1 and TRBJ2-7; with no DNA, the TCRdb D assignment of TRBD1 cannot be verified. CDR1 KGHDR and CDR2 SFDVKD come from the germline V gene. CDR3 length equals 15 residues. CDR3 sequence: CATSVDGGVTYEQYF.

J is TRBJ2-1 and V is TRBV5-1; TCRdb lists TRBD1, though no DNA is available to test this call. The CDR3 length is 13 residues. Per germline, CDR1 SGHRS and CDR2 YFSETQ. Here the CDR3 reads CASSPDSYNEQFF.

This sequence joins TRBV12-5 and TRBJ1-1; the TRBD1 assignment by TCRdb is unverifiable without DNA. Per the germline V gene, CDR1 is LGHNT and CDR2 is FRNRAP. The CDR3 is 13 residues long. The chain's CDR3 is CASVEGVSTEAFF. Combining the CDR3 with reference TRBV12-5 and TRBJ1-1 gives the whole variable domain DARVTQTPRHKVTEMGQEVTMRCQPILGHNTVFWYRQTMMQGLELLAYFRNRAPLDDSGMPKDRFSAEMPDATLATLKIQPSEPRDSAVYFCASVEGVSTEAFFGQGTRLTVV.

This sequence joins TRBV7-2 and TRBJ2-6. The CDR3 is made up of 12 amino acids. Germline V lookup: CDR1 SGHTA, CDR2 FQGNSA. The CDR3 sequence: CASSCDNCPLTF.

The CDR3 spells CASRRGQGAADTQYF. The V call is TRBV3-1, the J call TRBJ2-3; there is no DNA to check the TCRdb D call of TRBD1. CDR1 is LGHDT and CDR2 is YNNKEL in the germline V gene (reference sequence). The CDR3 sequence is 15 residues long.